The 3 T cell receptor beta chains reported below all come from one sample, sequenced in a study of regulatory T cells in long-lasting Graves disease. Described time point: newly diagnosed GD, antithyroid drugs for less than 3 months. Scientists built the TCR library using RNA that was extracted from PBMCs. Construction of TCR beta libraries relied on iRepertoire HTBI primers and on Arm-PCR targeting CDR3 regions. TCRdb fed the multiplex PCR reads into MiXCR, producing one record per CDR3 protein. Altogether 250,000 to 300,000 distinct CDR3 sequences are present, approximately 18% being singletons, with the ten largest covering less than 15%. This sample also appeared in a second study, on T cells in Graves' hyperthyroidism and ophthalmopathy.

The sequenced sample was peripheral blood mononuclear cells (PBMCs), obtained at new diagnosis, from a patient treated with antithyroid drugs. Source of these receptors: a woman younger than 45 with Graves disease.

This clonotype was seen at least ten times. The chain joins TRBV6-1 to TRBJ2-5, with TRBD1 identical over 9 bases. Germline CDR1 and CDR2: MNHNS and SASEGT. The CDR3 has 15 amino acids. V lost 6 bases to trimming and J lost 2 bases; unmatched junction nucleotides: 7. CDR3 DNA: TGTGCCAGCAGCGCCGGGACAGGGTGGCAAGAGACCCAGTACTTC. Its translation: CASSAGTGWQETQYF.

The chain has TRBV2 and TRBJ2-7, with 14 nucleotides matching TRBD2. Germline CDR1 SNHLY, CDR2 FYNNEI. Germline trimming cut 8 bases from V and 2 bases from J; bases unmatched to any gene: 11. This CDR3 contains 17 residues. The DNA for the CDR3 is TGTGCCAGCCAGGCCCGACTAGCGGGAGGGTATACCTACGAGCAGTACTTC. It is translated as CASQARLAGGYTYEQYF.

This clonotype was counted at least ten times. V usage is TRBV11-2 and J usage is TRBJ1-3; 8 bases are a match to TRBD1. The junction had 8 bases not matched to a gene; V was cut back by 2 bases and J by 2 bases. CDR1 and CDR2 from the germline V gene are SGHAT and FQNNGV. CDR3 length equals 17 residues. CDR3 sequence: CASSLIRTGLAGNTIYF. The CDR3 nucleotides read TGTGCCAGCAGCTTAATCCGGACAGGGCTGGCTGGAAACACCATATATTTT. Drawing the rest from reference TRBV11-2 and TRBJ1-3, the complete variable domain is EAGVAQSPRYKIIEKRQSVAFWCNPISGHATLYWYQQILGQGPKLLIQFQNNGVVDDSQLPKDRFSAERLKGVDSTLKIQPAKLEDSAVYLCASSLIRTGLAGNTIYFGEGSWLTVV.